This T cell receptor (beta chain) was identified in a study of Graves' ophthalmopathy and Graves' hyperthyroidism. Per the germline V gene, CDR1 is MGHDK and CDR2 is SYGVNS. This CDR3 contains 14 residues. The trim removed 4 bases at V and 7 bases at J, leaving 6 bases unmatched. The TCR beta CDR3 regions underwent amplification from RNA transcripts. An initial RT-PCR round employing HTBI primers preceded a second-round multiplex PCR. From the multiplex PCR reads, TCRdb called clonotypes with MiXCR, one entry per CDR3 protein. The table lists 620,000 or so distinct CDR3 sequences, 20% to 25% of them singletons.

Source material: peripheral blood. This chain connects TRBV25-1 to TRBJ1-5, with 8 bases lining up with TRBD1. This TCR came from a woman under 30 with stable Graves' hyperthyroidism. Some clones in this sample may be carry-over from other donors' samples. CDR3 in DNA: TGTGCCAGCAGTGGCCCAGGGGGCGGGCAGCCCCAGCATTTT. Its translation is CASSGPGGGQPQHF.